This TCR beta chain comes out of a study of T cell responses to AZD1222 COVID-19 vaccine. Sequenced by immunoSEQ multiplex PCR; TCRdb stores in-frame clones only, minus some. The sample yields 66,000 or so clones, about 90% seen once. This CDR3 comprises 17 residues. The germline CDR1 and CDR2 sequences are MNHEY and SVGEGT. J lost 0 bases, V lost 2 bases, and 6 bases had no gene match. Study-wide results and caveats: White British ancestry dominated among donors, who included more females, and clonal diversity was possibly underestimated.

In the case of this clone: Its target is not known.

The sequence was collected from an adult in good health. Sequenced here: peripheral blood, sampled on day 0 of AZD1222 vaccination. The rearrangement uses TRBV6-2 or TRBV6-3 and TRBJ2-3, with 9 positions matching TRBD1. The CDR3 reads CASSYPQGQGSTDTQYF. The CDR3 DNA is TGTGCCAGCAGTTACCCCCAGGGACAGGGAAGCACAGATACGCAGTATTTT.